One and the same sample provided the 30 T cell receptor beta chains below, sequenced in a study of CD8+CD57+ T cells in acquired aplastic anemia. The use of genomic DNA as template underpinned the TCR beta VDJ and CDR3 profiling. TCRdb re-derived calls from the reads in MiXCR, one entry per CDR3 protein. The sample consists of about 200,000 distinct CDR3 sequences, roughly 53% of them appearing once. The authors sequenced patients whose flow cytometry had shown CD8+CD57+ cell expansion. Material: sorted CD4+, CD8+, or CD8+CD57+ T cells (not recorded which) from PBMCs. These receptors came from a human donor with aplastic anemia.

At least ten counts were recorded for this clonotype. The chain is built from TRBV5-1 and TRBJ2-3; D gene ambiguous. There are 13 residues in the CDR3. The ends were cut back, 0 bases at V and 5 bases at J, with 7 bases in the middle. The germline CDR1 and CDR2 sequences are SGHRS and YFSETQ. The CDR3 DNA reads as TGCGCCAGCAGCTTGGCCGTTCAAGATACGCAGTATTTT. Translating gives CASSLAVQDTQYF.

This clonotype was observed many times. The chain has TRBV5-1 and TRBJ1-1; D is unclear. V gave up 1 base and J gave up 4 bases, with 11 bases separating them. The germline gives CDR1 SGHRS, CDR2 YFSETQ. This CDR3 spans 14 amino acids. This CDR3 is CASSLREGITEAFF. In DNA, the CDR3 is TGCGCCAGCAGCTTGCGGGAGGGCATCACTGAAGCTTTCTTT.

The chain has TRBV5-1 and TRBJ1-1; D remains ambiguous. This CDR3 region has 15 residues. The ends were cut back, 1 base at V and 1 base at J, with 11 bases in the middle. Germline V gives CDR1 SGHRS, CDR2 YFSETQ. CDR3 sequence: CASSLNVRGNTEAFF. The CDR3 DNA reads TGCGCCAGCAGCTTGAACGTGCGGGGGAACACTGAAGCTTTCTTT.

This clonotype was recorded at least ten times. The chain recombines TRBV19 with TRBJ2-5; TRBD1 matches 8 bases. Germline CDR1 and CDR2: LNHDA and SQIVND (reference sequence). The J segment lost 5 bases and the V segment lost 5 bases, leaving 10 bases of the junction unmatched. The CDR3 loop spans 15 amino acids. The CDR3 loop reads CASSQDREGGETQYF. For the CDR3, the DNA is TGTGCCAGTAGTCAGGACAGGGAAGGTGGGGAGACCCAGTACTTC.

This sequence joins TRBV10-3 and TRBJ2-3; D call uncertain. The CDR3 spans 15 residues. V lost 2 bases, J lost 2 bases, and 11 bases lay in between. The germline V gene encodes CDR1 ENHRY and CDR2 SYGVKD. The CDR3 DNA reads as TGTGCCATCAGTGAGCGGGTCGTGGACACAGATACGCAGTATTTT. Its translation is CAISERVVDTDTQYF.

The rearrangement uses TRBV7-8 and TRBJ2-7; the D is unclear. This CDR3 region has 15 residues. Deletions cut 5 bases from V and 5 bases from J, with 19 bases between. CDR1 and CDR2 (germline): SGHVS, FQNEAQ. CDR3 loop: CASSASRLQANEQYF. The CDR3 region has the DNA TGTGCCAGCAGCGCCTCACGGTTACAAGCTAACGAGCAGTACTTC.

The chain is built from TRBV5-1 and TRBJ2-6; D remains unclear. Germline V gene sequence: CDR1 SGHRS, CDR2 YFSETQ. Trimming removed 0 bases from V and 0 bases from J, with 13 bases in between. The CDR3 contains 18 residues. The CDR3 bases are TGCGCCAGCAGCTTGGTTGCCGGAATACTCTCTGGGGCCAACGTCCTGACTTTC. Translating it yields CASSLVAGILSGANVLTF.

The CDR3, as DNA: TGTGCCAGTAGTATAACGGGACAGGATTACTCCTACGAGCAGTACTTC. It yields the protein CASSITGQDYSYEQYF. V gene TRBV19 combines with J gene TRBJ2-7, with TRBD1 matching over 8 bases. The CDR3 runs to 16 residues. CDR1 and CDR2 from the germline V gene are LNHDA and SQIVND (reference sequence). Unmatched junction bases numbered 6, after V lost 2 bases and J lost 0 bases.

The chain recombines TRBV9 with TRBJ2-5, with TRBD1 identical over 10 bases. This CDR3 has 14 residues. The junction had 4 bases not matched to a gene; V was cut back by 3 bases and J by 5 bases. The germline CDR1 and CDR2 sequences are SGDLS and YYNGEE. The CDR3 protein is CASSGDRGWETQYF. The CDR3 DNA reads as TGTGCCAGCAGCGGGGACAGGGGCTGGGAGACCCAGTACTTC.

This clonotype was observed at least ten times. CDR3 sequence: CASSLVWGDYGYTF. CDR3 DNA sequence: TGTGCCAGCAGTCTCGTTTGGGGGGACTATGGCTACACCTTC. The gene calls are TRBV28 and TRBJ1-2, with a weak D call TRBD1 (5 bases). CDR1 and CDR2 (germline): MDHEN, SYDVKM. This CDR3 spans 14 amino acids. V was shortened by 5 bases and J by 3 bases, with 13 bases between the two germline ends.

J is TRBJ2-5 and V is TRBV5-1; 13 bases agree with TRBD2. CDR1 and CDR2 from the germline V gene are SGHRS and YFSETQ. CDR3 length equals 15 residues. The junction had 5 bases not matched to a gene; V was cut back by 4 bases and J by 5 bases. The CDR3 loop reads CASSPGLAGLETQYF. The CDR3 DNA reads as TGCGCCAGCAGCCCGGGACTAGCGGGGTTGGAGACCCAGTACTTC.

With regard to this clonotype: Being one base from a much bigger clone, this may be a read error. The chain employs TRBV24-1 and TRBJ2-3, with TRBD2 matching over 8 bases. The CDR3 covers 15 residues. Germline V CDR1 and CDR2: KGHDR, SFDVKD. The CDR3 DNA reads TGTGCCAGCAGTGTCGGGGGGGGTTACACAGATACGCAGTGTTTT. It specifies CASSVGGGYTDTQCF.

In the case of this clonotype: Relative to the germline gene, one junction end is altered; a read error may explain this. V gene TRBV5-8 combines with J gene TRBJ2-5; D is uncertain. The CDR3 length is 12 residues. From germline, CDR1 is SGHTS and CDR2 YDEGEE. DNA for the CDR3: TGTGTCAGCAGCTTGGGTCGGGAGACCCAGTACTTC. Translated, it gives CVSSLGRETQYF.

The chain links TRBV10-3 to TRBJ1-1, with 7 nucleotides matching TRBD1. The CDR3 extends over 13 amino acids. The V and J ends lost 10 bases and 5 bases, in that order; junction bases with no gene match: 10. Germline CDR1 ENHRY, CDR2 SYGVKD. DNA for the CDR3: TGTGCCAGCAAATATCAGGGGGAAACTGAAGCTTTCTTT. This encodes CASKYQGETEAFF.

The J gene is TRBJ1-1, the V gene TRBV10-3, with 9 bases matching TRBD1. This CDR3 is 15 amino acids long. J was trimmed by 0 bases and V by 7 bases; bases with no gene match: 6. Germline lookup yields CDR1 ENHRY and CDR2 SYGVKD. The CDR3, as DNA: TGTGCCATCATGGGGACAGGGAGAATGAACACTGAAGCTTTCTTT. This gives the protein CAIMGTGRMNTEAFF.

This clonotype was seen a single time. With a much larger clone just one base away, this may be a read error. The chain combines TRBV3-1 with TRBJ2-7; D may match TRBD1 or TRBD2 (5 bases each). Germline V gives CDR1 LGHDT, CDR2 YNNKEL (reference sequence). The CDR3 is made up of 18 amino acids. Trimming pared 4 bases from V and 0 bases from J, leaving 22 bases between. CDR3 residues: CASSRDGAAFERSYEQYF. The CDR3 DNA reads TGTGCCAGCAGCCGAGACGGGGCAGCATTCGAACGCTCCTACGAGCAGTACTTC.

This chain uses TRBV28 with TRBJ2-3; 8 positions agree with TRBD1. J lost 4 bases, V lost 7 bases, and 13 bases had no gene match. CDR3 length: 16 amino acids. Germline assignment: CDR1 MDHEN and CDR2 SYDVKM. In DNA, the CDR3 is TGTGCCAGCACCCCCCATTGGGCAGGGGGCGCAGATACGCAGTATTTT. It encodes CASTPHWAGGADTQYF.

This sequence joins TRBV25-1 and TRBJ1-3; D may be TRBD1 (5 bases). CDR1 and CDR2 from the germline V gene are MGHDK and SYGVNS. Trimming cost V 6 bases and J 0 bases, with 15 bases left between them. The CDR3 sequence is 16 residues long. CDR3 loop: CASRTGTASSGNTIYF. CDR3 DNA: TGTGCCAGCAGGACCGGGACGGCATCCTCTGGAAACACCATATATTTT.

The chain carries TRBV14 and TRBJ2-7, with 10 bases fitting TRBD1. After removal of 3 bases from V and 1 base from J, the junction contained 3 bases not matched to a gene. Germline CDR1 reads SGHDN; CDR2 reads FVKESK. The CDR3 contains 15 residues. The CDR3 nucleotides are TGTGCCAGCAGCCAGGGGACAGGGGCTTCCTACGAGCAGTACTTC. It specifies CASSQGTGASYEQYF.

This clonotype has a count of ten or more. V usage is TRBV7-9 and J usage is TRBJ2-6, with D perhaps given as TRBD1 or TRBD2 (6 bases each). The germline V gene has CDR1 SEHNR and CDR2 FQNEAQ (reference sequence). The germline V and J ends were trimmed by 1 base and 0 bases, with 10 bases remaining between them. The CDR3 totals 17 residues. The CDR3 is CASSLVGGGSGANVLTF. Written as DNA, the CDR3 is TGTGCCAGCAGCTTAGTAGGAGGGGGCTCTGGGGCCAACGTCCTGACTTTC. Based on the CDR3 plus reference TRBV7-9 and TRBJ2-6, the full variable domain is DTGVSQNPRHKITKRGQNVTFRCDPISEHNRLYWYRQTLGQGPEFLTYFQNEAQLEKSRLLSDRFSAERPKGSFSTLEIQRTEQGDSAMYLCASSLVGGGSGANVLTFGAGSRLTVL.

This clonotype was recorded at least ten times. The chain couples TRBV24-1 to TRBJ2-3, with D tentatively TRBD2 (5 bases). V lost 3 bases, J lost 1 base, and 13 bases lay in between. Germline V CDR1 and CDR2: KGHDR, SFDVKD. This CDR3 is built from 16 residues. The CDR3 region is CATSDDREFGTDTQYF. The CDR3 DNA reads TGTGCCACCAGTGATGATAGGGAGTTCGGCACAGATACGCAGTATTTT.

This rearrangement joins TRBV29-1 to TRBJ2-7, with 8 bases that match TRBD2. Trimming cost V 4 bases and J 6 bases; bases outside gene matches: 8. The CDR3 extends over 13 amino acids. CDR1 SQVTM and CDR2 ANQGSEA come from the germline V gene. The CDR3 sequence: CSVGSAGAGEQYF. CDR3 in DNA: TGCAGCGTTGGATCAGCGGGAGCAGGCGAGCAGTACTTC.

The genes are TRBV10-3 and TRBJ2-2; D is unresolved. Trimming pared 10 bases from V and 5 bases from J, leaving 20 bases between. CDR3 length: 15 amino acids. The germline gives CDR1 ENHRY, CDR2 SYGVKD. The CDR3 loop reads CASTVVLRWTGELFF. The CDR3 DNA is TGTGCCAGCACAGTGGTATTGCGTTGGACCGGGGAGCTGTTTTTT.

The CDR3 reads CASSMDRGGYTF. CDR3 DNA sequence: TGTGCCAGCAGCATGGACAGGGGCGGCTACACCTTC. The genes are TRBV7-9 and TRBJ1-2; 9 positions agree with TRBD1. Trimming removed 5 bases from V and 8 bases from J; junction bases left unmatched: 3. Germline V gives CDR1 SEHNR, CDR2 FQNEAQ (reference sequence). CDR3 size: 12 residues.

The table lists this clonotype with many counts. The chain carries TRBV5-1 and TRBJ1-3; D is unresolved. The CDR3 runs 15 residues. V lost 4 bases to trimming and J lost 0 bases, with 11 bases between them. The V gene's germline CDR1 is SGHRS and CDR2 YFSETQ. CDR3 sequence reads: CASSPTGLSGNTIYF. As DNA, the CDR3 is TGCGCCAGCAGCCCGACTGGCCTCTCTGGAAACACCATATATTTT.

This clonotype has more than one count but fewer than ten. Here the CDR3 DNA reads TGTGCCAGCAGCTTAGCCCGTCGGCCTGAAGCTTTCTTT. It encodes CASSLARRPEAFF. This sequence joins TRBV7-9 and TRBJ1-1; D gene ambiguous. V lost 0 bases and J 6 bases, leaving 8 bases between the germline ends. The CDR3 runs 13 residues. Germline CDR1 is SEHNR and CDR2 is FQNEAQ (reference sequence). The complete variable domain, with remaining parts taken from reference TRBV7-9 and TRBJ1-1, reads DTGVSQNPRHKITKRGQNVTFRCDPISEHNRLYWYRQTLGQGPEFLTYFQNEAQLEKSRLLSDRFSAERPKGSFSTLEIQRTEQGDSAMYLCASSLARRPEAFFGQGTRLTVV.

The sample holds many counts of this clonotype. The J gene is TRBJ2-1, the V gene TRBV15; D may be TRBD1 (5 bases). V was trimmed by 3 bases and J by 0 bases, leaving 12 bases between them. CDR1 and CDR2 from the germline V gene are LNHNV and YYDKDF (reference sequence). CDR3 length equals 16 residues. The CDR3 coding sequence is TGTGCCACCAGCAGGGGTGGACACGGCTCCTACAATGAGCAGTTCTTC. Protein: CATSRGGHGSYNEQFF.

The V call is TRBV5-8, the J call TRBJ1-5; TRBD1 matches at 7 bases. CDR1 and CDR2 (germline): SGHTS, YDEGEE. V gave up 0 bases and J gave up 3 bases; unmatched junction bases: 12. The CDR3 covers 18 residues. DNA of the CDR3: TGTGCCAGCAGCTTGGAGGCGTTTGTCGGACAGGTCAATCAGCCCCAGCATTTT. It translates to CASSLEAFVGQVNQPQHF.

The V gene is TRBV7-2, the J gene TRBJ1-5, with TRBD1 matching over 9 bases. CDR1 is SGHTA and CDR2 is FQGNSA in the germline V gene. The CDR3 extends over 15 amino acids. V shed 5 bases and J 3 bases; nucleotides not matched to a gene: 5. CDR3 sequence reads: CASSLRDRVNQPQHF. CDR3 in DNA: TGTGCCAGCAGCCTCCGGGACAGGGTCAATCAGCCCCAGCATTTT.

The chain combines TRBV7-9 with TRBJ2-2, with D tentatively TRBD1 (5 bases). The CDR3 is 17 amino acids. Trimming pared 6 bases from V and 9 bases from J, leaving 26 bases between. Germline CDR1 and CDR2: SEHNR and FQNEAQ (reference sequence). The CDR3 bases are TGTGCCAGCAGGGTCGACAAGGGGCGAAAAAGAACCAGGGAGCTGTTTTTT. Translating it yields CASRVDKGRKRTRELFF.